This entry lists 25 T cell receptor beta chains sequenced from one sample in a study of tissue T cells after allogeneic stem cell transplantation. Time point defined: mouse harvest day 14 after allogeneic transplant. Mouse grafts combined 10^7 T-cell-depleted bone marrow cells with 10^6 splenic CD5+ T cells. Generated by immunoSEQ multiplex PCR, the TCRdb table keeps only in-frame clones and is missing some. The sample yields about 6,800 clones, about a third seen once. What was sequenced was skin. The receptors were sampled from a female BALB/c mouse given C57BL/6 T cells with graft-versus-host disease after an allogeneic hematopoietic cell transplant.

Of note for this clone: Gene names follow the mouse nomenclature. With the read ending 1 residue before the CDR3 end, the germline J gene is used to fill in that end. This chain uses TRBV23 with TRBJ2-1; TRBD1 reflects the table's D call only, with no check against the DNA. The V gene's germline CDR1 is KGHTA and CDR2 FQNQQP. The CDR3 sequence is 14 residues long. CDR3 region: CSSSQSTGRAEQFF. The sequenced CDR3 bases are TGCTCCAGCAGTCAATCGACAGGGAGGGCTGAGCAGTTC.

For this clone: Gene names and germline match the mouse. The read is 1 residue too short to cover the CDR3 end, so that end is filled in from the germline J gene. The chain couples TRBV29 to TRBJ2-2; D unclear. The CDR3 consists of 15 residues. Germline CDR1 reads MSHET; CDR2 reads SYDVDS. Trimming removed 0 bases from V and 0 bases from J, with 5 bases in between. This CDR3 reads CASSLSGTNTGQLYF. CDR3 DNA, as far as it was read: TGTGCTAGCAGTTTATCGGGGACAAACACCGGGCAGCTCTAC.

Comment on this clone: Any gene name here is a mouse gene name. The read halts 1 residue ahead of the CDR3 end, with the missing end drawn from the germline J gene. The V and J genes are TRBV26 and TRBJ2-3; TRBD1 matches at 11 bases. The CDR3 extends over 14 amino acids. In germline, CDR1 is KGHPV, CDR2 FQNQEV (reference sequence). Unmatched junction bases numbered 4, after V lost 6 bases and J lost 5 bases. CDR3 DNA, as far as it was read: TGTGCCAGCAGGCCGGGACAGGGGGTAGAAACGCTGTAT. It codes for CASRPGQGVETLY. The full CDR3 protein reads CASRPGQGVETLYF.

As regards this clone: Mouse gene names apply. The CDR3 end is not reached by the read, which stops 1 residue before it; the germline J gene fills it in. V usage is TRBV20 and J usage is TRBJ2-5, with D perhaps matching TRBD2 (6 bases). Trimming took 4 bases from V and 6 from J, leaving 11 bases between them. The germline V gene has CDR1 GFQATS and CDR2 STVNSAI. The CDR3 extends over 12 amino acids. CDR3: CGAIRGEDTQYF. CDR3 bases read: TGTGGTGCTATCCGGGGGGAGGACACCCAGTAC.

Regarding this clone: The genes and germline here are from mouse. The CDR3 end lies 1 residue beyond the end of the read and is filled in from the germline J gene. The chain is built from TRBV19 and TRBJ2-7; 7 nucleotides agree with TRBD2. Losses at the gene ends were 1 base for V and 3 bases for J; bases not matched to a gene: 4. The CDR3 extends over 14 amino acids. Germline loops: CDR1 FNHDT, CDR2 SITEND (reference sequence). Incomplete CDR3 DNA: TGTGCCAGCAGTATACCGGGGGGGGTCTATGAACAGTAC. This codes for CASSIPGGVYEQY. The full CDR3 is CASSIPGGVYEQYF.

This clone is deemed medium-sized. The genes and germline here are from mouse. The read is 1 residue too short to cover the CDR3 end, so that end is filled in from the germline J gene. The chain has TRBV13-2 and TRBJ2-7, with unresolved D. The CDR3 consists of 13 residues. V lost 1 base to trimming and J lost 0 bases, with 5 bases between them. The germline V gene has CDR1 NNHNN and CDR2 SYGAGS (reference sequence). The CDR3 protein is CASGDHSSYEQYF. The DNA read from the CDR3 is TGTGCCAGCGGTGATCACAGCTCCTATGAACAGTAC.

This clone was seen a handful of times. These gene names are mouse names. From the germline J gene comes the end of the CDR3, since the read stops 1 residue before it. The chain joins TRBV13-1 to TRBJ1-3, with TRBD1 identical over 7 bases. Losses at the gene ends were 8 bases for V and 0 bases for J; bases not matched to a gene: 8. CDR1 is NSHNY, CDR2 SYGAGN, per germline. The CDR3 extends over 15 amino acids. Partial CDR3 DNA: TGTGCCAGTACACAGGGGTCGAATTCTGGAAATACGCTCTAT. Residues: CASTQGSNSGNTLY. The complete CDR3 reads CASTQGSNSGNTLYF.

The sample holds one count of this clone. The gene symbols are mouse symbols. The missing CDR3 end, 1 residue past where the read stops, is filled in from the germline J gene. The rearrangement uses TRBV13-2 and TRBJ1-1; weak D call: TRBD1 (6 bases). The CDR3 contains 13 residues. CDR1 and CDR2 from the germline V gene are NNHNN and SYGAGS (reference sequence). V lost 0 bases and J 4 bases, leaving 7 bases between the germline ends. This CDR3 reads CASGDGGATEVFF. The sequenced CDR3 bases are TGTGCCAGCGGTGATGGGGGGGCCACAGAAGTCTTC.

The table lists this clone with a few counts. The listed genes are named as in mouse. The read falls 1 residue short of the CDR3 end, and the missing part is taken from the germline J gene. The chain has TRBV12-1 and TRBJ2-2; D not certain. This CDR3 contains 13 residues. V dropped 4 bases and J dropped 6 bases, with 11 bases sitting between them. Germline V CDR1 and CDR2: SGHSN, HYEKVE. The CDR3 sequence: CASSLGPSGQLYF. The DNA read from the CDR3 is TGTGCCAGCTCCCTTGGACCCTCCGGGCAGCTCTAC.

This clone was seen more than once but under ten times. Germline and genes here are mouse. The observed sequence ends 1 residue before the CDR3 terminus, with the missing tail filled in from the germline J gene. The V call is TRBV24, the J call TRBJ1-5, with D maybe TRBD1 (6 bases). V lost 6 bases to trimming and J lost 0 bases, with 9 bases between them. This CDR3 has 14 residues. Germline CDR1 is KGHTA and CDR2 is FRNEEI. The CDR3 reads CASRRGSNNQAPLF. The sequenced CDR3 bases are TGTGCCAGCAGGAGGGGGTCTAACAACCAGGCTCCGCTT.

Turning to this clone: Gene names are mouse gene names. The read finishes 1 residue shy of the CDR3 end, and the germline J gene is used to complete it. The genes are TRBV23 and TRBJ1-2. CDR1 is KGHTA and CDR2 is FQNQQP in the germline V gene. The CDR3 has 12 residues. This chain's CDR3 is CSSSQGGSDYTF. The sequenced part of the CDR3 DNA is TGCTCCAGCAGTCAAGGGGGCTCCGACTACACC.

This clone has more than one count but fewer than ten. The gene names given are mouse names. The read ends 1 residue before the CDR3 terminus; that terminus is restored from the germline J gene. Additional DNA sequences in this sample encode the identical CDR3. J is TRBJ2-3 and V is TRBV1, with 12 bases that match TRBD1. The CDR3 length is 19 residues. Per the germline V gene, CDR1 is NSQYPW and CDR2 is LRSPGD (reference sequence). The V and J ends lost 3 bases and 2 bases, in that order; junction bases with no gene match: 12. The CDR3: CTCSARDRGRGGVAETLYF. CDR3 DNA (partial): TGCACCTGCAGTGCCCGGGACAGGGGGCGGGGGGGTGTTGCAGAAACGCTGTAT.

A note on this clone: Gene names refer to mouse genes. From the germline J gene comes the end of the CDR3, since the read stops 1 residue before it. V gene TRBV26 combines with J gene TRBJ2-5, with 7 bases matching TRBD1. Trimming cost V 5 bases and J 6 bases; bases outside gene matches: 5. This CDR3 comprises 13 residues. Germline V gene lookup returns CDR1 KGHPV and CDR2 FQNQEV (reference sequence). CDR3 residues: CASSYRGRDTQYF. The covered CDR3 bases are TGTGCCAGCAGTTACAGGGGAAGGGACACCCAGTAC. Using reference TRBV26 and TRBJ2-5 for the parts outside the CDR3, the full variable domain is NSKVIQTPRYLVKGQGQKAKMRCIPEKGHPVVFWYQQNKNNEFKFLINFQNQEVLQQIDMTEKRFSAECPSNSPCSLEIQSSEAGDSALYLCASSYRGRDTQYFGPGTRLLVL.

This clone is medium-sized within its sample. Mouse germline and gene names are used. The observed sequence ends 1 residue before the CDR3 terminus, with the missing tail filled in from the germline J gene. The chain joins TRBV26 to TRBJ1-4; 11 bases are a match to TRBD1. Trimming cost V 2 bases and J 4 bases; bases outside gene matches: 3. CDR1 KGHPV and CDR2 FQNQEV come from the germline V gene (reference sequence). The CDR3 has 16 residues. The CDR3 sequence is CASSLPGTGGNERLFF. Incomplete CDR3 DNA: TGTGCCAGCAGTCTGCCTGGGACAGGGGGCAACGAAAGATTATTT.

This clone rates as medium-sized (0.01 to 0.1%). Gene names refer to mouse genes. The sequenced CDR3 bases are TGTGGTGCTAGATCTGGGGTGAGCGGGCAGCTCTAC. Translating gives CGARSGVSGQLY. The entire CDR3 sequence reads CGARSGVSGQLYF. The V and J genes are TRBV20 and TRBJ2-2; weak D call: TRBD2 (6 bases). The CDR3 is cut off 1 residue early in the read; its end comes from the germline J gene. CDR1 is GFQATS, CDR2 STVNSAI, per germline. This CDR3 contains 13 residues. Trimming removed 3 bases at V and 7 bases at J, with 12 bases between.

This clone has just a few counts. The listed genes are named as in mouse. CDR3 DNA (partial): TGTGCCAGCAGTCCGGGACAGGGGGGCAACACAGAAGTCTTC. It specifies CASSPGQGGNTEVF. The entire CDR3 protein is CASSPGQGGNTEVFF. The V and J genes are TRBV26 and TRBJ1-1; 11 bases are shared with TRBD1. The CDR3 is cut off 1 residue early in the read; its end comes from the germline J gene. The V and J ends lost 4 bases and 2 bases, in that order; junction bases with no gene match: 3. The CDR3 covers 15 residues. Germline assignment: CDR1 KGHPV and CDR2 FQNQEV (reference sequence).

Regarding this clone: Gene labels here are mouse ones. Read coverage stops 1 residue before the CDR3 terminus; the germline J gene supplies the remainder. V is TRBV3 and J is TRBJ1-4, with D unresolved. V shed 3 bases and J shed 0 bases, with 5 bases lying between them. The V gene's germline CDR1 is SNHLY and CDR2 FYNGKV (reference sequence). The CDR3 has 14 amino acids. The part of the CDR3 DNA that was read is TGTGCCAGCAGCTTTCAGGTTTCCAACGAAAGATTATTT. Translation: CASSFQVSNERLF. The whole CDR3 region reads CASSFQVSNERLFF.

Worth noting for this clone: Genes and germline are mouse. The read falls 1 residue short of the CDR3 end, and the missing part is taken from the germline J gene. The chain carries TRBV26 and TRBJ1-4; possible D gene TRBD1, 5 bases. Deletions cut 7 bases from V and 0 bases from J, with 6 bases between. Germline loops: CDR1 KGHPV, CDR2 FQNQEV (reference sequence). The CDR3 sequence is 13 residues long. The CDR3 loop is CASTRVSNERLFF. Partial CDR3 DNA: TGTGCCAGCACCAGGGTTTCCAACGAAAGATTATTT.

Note on this clone: Any gene name here is a mouse gene name. The read ends 1 residue shy of where the CDR3 ends; the end is completed using the germline J gene. The chain is built from TRBV1 and TRBJ1-4, with 11 positions matching TRBD1. Germline V gene data show CDR1 as NSQYPW and CDR2 as LRSPGD (reference sequence). The CDR3 length is 16 residues. Trimming removed 1 base from V and 7 bases from J; junction bases left unmatched: 5. The part of the CDR3 DNA that was read is TGCACCTGCAGTGCAGGGAGGACAGGGGGCGGCGAAAGATTATTT. It yields the protein CTCSAGRTGGGERLF. The full CDR3 sequence reads CTCSAGRTGGGERLFF.

Points on this clone: The gene names given are mouse names. CDR3 DNA, as far as it was read: TGCACCTGCAGTAGACGGAACACAGAAGTCTTC. Protein product: CTCSRRNTEVF. The CDR3 as a whole reads CTCSRRNTEVFF. V usage is TRBV1 and J usage is TRBJ1-1; D remains ambiguous. The observed sequence ends 1 residue before the CDR3 terminus, with the missing tail filled in from the germline J gene. Germline V gene data show CDR1 as NSQYPW and CDR2 as LRSPGD (reference sequence). CDR3 length: 12 amino acids. V dropped 5 bases and J dropped 1 base, with 5 bases sitting between them.

There are a few counts of this clone. Gene labels here are mouse ones. The CDR3 extends 1 residue past the end of the read, so its final part is completed from the germline J gene. J is TRBJ2-5 and V is TRBV20, with TRBD1 as a possible D gene (5 bases). Trimming removed 0 bases at V and 5 bases at J, with 9 bases between. This CDR3 region has 13 residues. Germline lookup yields CDR1 GFQATS and CDR2 STVNSAI. CDR3 DNA (partial): TGTGGTGCTAGGGAGGCAGGGAGAGACACCCAGTAC. Its translation: CGAREAGRDTQY. The whole CDR3 reads CGAREAGRDTQYF. Full variable domain (missing parts from reference TRBV20 and TRBJ2-5): GALVYQYPRRTICKSGTSMRMECQAVGFQATSVAWYRQSPQKTFELIALSTVNSAIKYEQNFTQEKFPISHPNLSFSSMTVLNAYLEDRGLYLCGAREAGRDTQYFGPGTRLLVL.

This clone was picked up a small number of times. These gene names are mouse names. Incomplete CDR3 DNA: TGTGCCAGCTCACTCCGACTGGGGACAAACACCGGGCAGCTCTAC. The encoded protein is CASSLRLGTNTGQLY. The whole CDR3 reads CASSLRLGTNTGQLYF. V is TRBV12-1 and J is TRBJ2-2; 8 nucleotides agree with TRBD2. The sequence runs out 1 residue before the end of the CDR3; the remainder is reconstructed from the germline J gene. Germline CDR1 reads SGHSN; CDR2 reads HYEKVE. This CDR3 contains 16 residues. The V segment lost 4 bases and the J segment 0 bases; nucleotides outside the gene matches: 6.

Remarks on this clone: All gene names here are mouse names. The CDR3 end lies 1 residue beyond the end of the read and is filled in from the germline J gene. The chain employs TRBV29 and TRBJ2-5; 8 bases line up with TRBD1. Germline CDR1 reads MSHET; CDR2 reads SYDVDS. The CDR3 length is 13 residues. V was clipped by 8 bases and J by 5 bases; unmatched bases: 6. CDR3 DNA, as far as it was read: TGTGCTAGCTCTCAGGGGGCGCGAGACACCCAGTAC. It is translated as CASSQGARDTQY. The CDR3 in full is CASSQGARDTQYF.

This clone has just a few counts. Germline and genes: mouse. The read terminates 1 residue ahead of where the CDR3 ends, so the germline J gene completes it. This chain uses TRBV3 with TRBJ2-7, with 7 bases fitting TRBD1. Germline-derived CDR1 and CDR2 are SNHLY and FYNGKV (reference sequence). The CDR3 is 14 residues long. After removal of 4 bases from V and 2 bases from J, the junction contained 5 bases not matched to a gene. The CDR3: CASSSRQGAYEQYF. The sequenced part of the CDR3 DNA is TGTGCCAGCAGCTCACGTCAGGGGGCCTATGAACAGTAC.

About this clone: Mouse gene names apply. The sequenced fragment ends 1 residue before the CDR3 boundary, so the rest is inferred from the germline J gene. V usage is TRBV4 and J usage is TRBJ1-3; TRBD1 might be the D (6 bases). CDR3 length equals 14 residues. V was clipped by 3 bases and J by 1 base, with 7 bases between them. Germline lookup yields CDR1 LGHDT and CDR2 YNNKQL (reference sequence). CDR3: CASSYQGSGNTLYF. The sequenced CDR3 bases are TGTGCCAGCAGCTACCAGGGGTCTGGAAATACGCTCTAT.